The 16 T cell receptor beta chains reported below all come from one sample, sequenced in a study of CD8+CD57+ T cells in acquired aplastic anemia. It was patients with CD8+CD57+ cell expansion by flow cytometry who were chosen for sequencing. Genomic DNA was employed as the template in profiling TCR beta VDJ and CDR3. TCRdb passed the reads through MiXCR, listing each CDR3 protein once. The sample has 250,000 or so distinct CDR3 sequences, 45% to 50% seen once. Sequencing was carried out using sorted CD4+, CD8+, or CD8+CD57+ T cells (not recorded which) from PBMCs. Source of these receptors: a human donor with aplastic anemia.

This clonotype was seen many times. This rearrangement joins TRBV24-1 to TRBJ1-2; D is ambiguous. Per the germline V gene, CDR1 is KGHDR and CDR2 is SFDVKD. The germline V and J ends were trimmed by 5 bases and 4 bases, with 10 bases remaining between them. This CDR3 has 13 residues. The CDR3 sequence: CATSAGRLYGYTF. The CDR3 DNA follows: TGTGCCACCAGTGCGGGGAGACTCTATGGCTACACCTTC.

The chain has TRBV27 and TRBJ2-7; TRBD1 aligns across 7 bases. Germline lookup yields CDR1 MNHEY and CDR2 SMNVEV (reference sequence). With 9 bases clipped from V and 6 bases from J, the junction kept 11 bases outside the gene matches. The CDR3 spans 13 residues. The DNA of the CDR3 is TGTGCCAGTTCTGGGAAAGGGGGCGTCGAGCAGTACTTC. Its translation: CASSGKGGVEQYF.

With respect to this clonotype: Its ends do not fully match the called genes, so a read error is possible. V and J are TRBV10-3 and TRBJ1-3; 10 bases fit TRBD1. Germline V lookup: CDR1 ENHRY, CDR2 SYGVKD. The CDR3 runs to 19 residues. The CDR3 DNA reads as TGTGCCATCGGTGAGACCGGACAGGGGGTGTCGTCGTCCGGAAACACCATATATTTT. Encoded protein: CAIGETGQGVSSSGNTIYF.

In its sample, this clonotype was seen many times. The chain combines TRBV5-8 with TRBJ2-1; 7 bases map to TRBD2. CDR3 size: 18 residues. Trimming cost V 1 base and J 8 bases; bases outside gene matches: 18. The V gene's germline CDR1 is SGHTS and CDR2 YDEGEE. CDR3 amino acids: CASSLSGRAGVVGDEQFF. DNA of the CDR3: TGTGCCAGCAGCTTGTCAGGTCGGGCGGGAGTGGTTGGCGATGAGCAGTTCTTC.

A few counts support this clonotype. This chain links TRBV15 with TRBJ1-5; D unresolved. This CDR3 has 14 residues. The germline gives CDR1 LNHNV, CDR2 YYDKDF (reference sequence). V was cut by 1 base and J by 5 bases, with 9 bases left in between. The CDR3 protein is CATSRASRYQPQHF. The CDR3 coding sequence is TGTGCCACCAGCAGAGCCTCCAGGTATCAGCCCCAGCATTTT.

The rearrangement uses TRBV20-1 and TRBJ1-1; no clear D gene. The germline V gene has CDR1 DFQATT and CDR2 SNEGSKA (reference sequence). V dropped 2 bases and J dropped 1 base, with 8 bases sitting between them. The length of the CDR3 is 13 residues. CDR3 sequence (DNA): TGCAGTGCTAGAAGAGATACGAACACTGAAGCTTTCTTT. This gives the protein CSARRDTNTEAFF.

The V and J genes are TRBV7-8 and TRBJ2-1; perhaps TRBD2 as D (5 bases). Germline V CDR1 and CDR2: SGHVS, FQNEAQ. This CDR3 spans 17 amino acids. The V end lost 5 bases, the J end lost 9 bases, and 26 bases lay between the germline ends. The CDR3 DNA reads as TGTGCCAGCAGCACACACCGGACTTCTCGTCTTTCAGCTGAGCAGTTCTTC. Protein sequence: CASSTHRTSRLSAEQFF.

The chain uses TRBV7-2 and TRBJ2-7; D gene ambiguous. This CDR3 is built from 13 residues. Germline V CDR1 and CDR2: SGHTA, FQGNSA. Deletions cut 1 base from V and 3 bases from J, with 7 bases between. The CDR3 bases are TGTGCCAGCAGCTTAGGTGCGTTCTACGAGCAGTACTTC. Amino acids: CASSLGAFYEQYF.

This clonotype was counted a few times. DNA for the CDR3: TGTGCCAGCAGTTCCGGGACTCTCTTCTACGAGCAGTACTTC. Its protein is CASSSGTLFYEQYF. The chain recombines TRBV2 with TRBJ2-7; TRBD2 is a possible D gene (6 bases). The CDR3 is 14 amino acids. Trimming removed 5 bases from V and 3 bases from J, with 14 bases in between. Germline V gives CDR1 SNHLY, CDR2 FYNNEI.

This clonotype was counted ten times or more. The chain carries TRBV5-1 and TRBJ2-7; 7 bases line up with TRBD1. With V trimmed by 3 bases and J by 3 bases, 12 bases remained unmatched. CDR1 and CDR2 (germline): SGHRS, YFSETQ. This CDR3 region has 16 residues. The CDR3 DNA reads TGCGCCAGCAGCTGGACAGGTGCTGCAAGCCTCTACGAGCAGTACTTC. It specifies CASSWTGAASLYEQYF. The complete variable domain, with remaining parts taken from reference TRBV5-1 and TRBJ2-7, reads KAGVTQTPRYLIKTRGQQVTLSCSPISGHRSVSWYQQTPGQGLQFLFEYFSETQRNKGNFPGRFSGRQFSNSRSEMNVSTLELGDSALYLCASSWTGAASLYEQYFGPGTRLTVT.

V and J are TRBV2 and TRBJ2-7, with TRBD1 identical over 8 bases. Germline CDR1 and CDR2: SNHLY and FYNNEI. This CDR3 is 14 amino acids long. Trimming at V came to 8 bases and at J to 4 bases, leaving 10 bases not matched to a gene. As DNA, the CDR3 is TGTGCCAGCTCTTACAGGGGGTTTTCGTACGAGCAGTACTTC. Its protein product is CASSYRGFSYEQYF.

The chain links TRBV7-2 to TRBJ2-5; maybe TRBD1 (6 bases). The CDR3 spans 14 residues. The ends were cut back, 1 base at V and 5 bases at J, with 11 bases in the middle. Per germline, CDR1 SGHTA and CDR2 FQGNSA. Here the CDR3 DNA reads TGTGCCAGCAGCTTAGGGGCAGGGGCGGAGACCCAGTACTTC. Protein sequence: CASSLGAGAETQYF.

This clonotype was counted a few times. The chain employs TRBV6-5 and TRBJ1-2; D is possibly TRBD1 (6 bases). The CDR3 runs to 16 residues. V lost 7 bases and J lost 2, with 20 bases in between. The germline V gene has CDR1 MNHEY and CDR2 SVGAGI. CDR3 DNA sequence: TGTGCCAGCACAAGCCTCTGGGGGGGCTCAAACTATGGCTACACCTTC. This translates into CASTSLWGGSNYGYTF.

The V call is TRBV7-2, the J call TRBJ2-7, with a tentative D call TRBD2 (5 bases). Per germline, CDR1 SGHTA and CDR2 FQGNSA. The CDR3 has 15 amino acids. The CDR3 here is CASSLQAEAAYGQYV. CDR3 nucleotides: TGTGCCAGCAGCTTGCAAGCGGAAGCTGCCTACGGGCAGTACGTC.

This chain joins TRBV29-1 and TRBJ2-5, with TRBD2 identical over 14 bases. Germline CDR1 SQVTM, CDR2 ANQGSEA. Losses at the gene ends were 6 bases for V and 11 bases for J; bases not matched to a gene: 23. The length of the CDR3 is 18 residues. The chain's CDR3 is CSVVGTSGGLGRYNEQYF. CDR3 nucleotide sequence: TGCAGCGTCGTAGGGACTAGCGGGGGCTTAGGGAGATACAATGAGCAGTACTTC.

Many counts were recorded for this clonotype. V and J are TRBV4-2 and TRBJ1-5; D may be TRBD1 (6 bases). Trimming removed 3 bases at V and 5 bases at J, with 17 bases between. CDR1 is LGHNA and CDR2 is YNFKEQ in the germline V gene. This CDR3 has 16 residues. The chain's CDR3 is CASSQDYREGDQPQHF. The DNA of the CDR3 is TGTGCCAGCAGCCAGGATTACAGGGAGGGGGATCAGCCCCAGCATTTT.